This TCR beta chain derives from a study of vaccination effects on CD4 cells after COVID-19. Sequencing in the ViraFEST assay came after antigen-specific CD4+ T cells had been expanded with viral peptide pools, which were used to stimulate PBMC. When less than 12 days of culture had elapsed, CD4+ T cells were isolated. Vaccine administered to participants consisted of two doses of either BNT162b2 or mRNA-1273. CDR1 is MNHEY, CDR2 SVGAGI, per germline. The CDR3 consists of 14 residues. V was shortened by 8 bases and J by 4 bases, with 16 bases between the two germline ends. About this clone itself: No antigen is known for it.

Only in-frame clones appear in the TCRdb table, and some are missing; sequencing was by immunoSEQ multiplex PCR. The profile covers roughly 59,000 clones, with roughly three quarters appearing a single time and just under 2% taken by the ten largest. The sequenced sample was CD4+ T cells from PBMCs cultured with HCoV-OC43 spike peptides, obtained after COVID-19 vaccination. Specified subset: HCoV-OC43 spike overlapping peptide pool stimulation. The chain links TRBV6-5 to TRBJ2-3; no definite D call. This TCR was sampled from a human donor who received a COVID-19 vaccine. CDR3 DNA sequence: TGTGCCAGCGGAATACAGAGGCCCTCAGATACGCAGTATTTT. Translated, it gives CASGIQRPSDTQYF.